These 6 T cell receptor beta chains share one sample of origin, sequenced in a study of graft-versus-host responses after intestinal transplantation. Repertoires were generated with immunoSEQ multiplex PCR, while TCRdb's copy carries only in-frame clones and drops some. Among over 90,000 clones, 93% were seen once, and the ten largest hold around 1.2%. Their antigen targets remain unknown. The starting material was unstimulated CD8+ T cells sorted from spleen or lymph node cells, obtained before intestinal transplant. Source of these receptors: a human donor who received an intestinal transplant.

The chain couples TRBV5-6 to TRBJ2-7, with D possibly being TRBD1 or TRBD2 (5 bases each). Germline V gene sequence: CDR1 SGHDT, CDR2 YYEEEE. CDR3 size: 16 residues. Trimming took 4 bases from V and 3 from J, leaving 20 bases between them. The chain's CDR3 is CASSRPTGTHFYEQYF. The CDR3 DNA follows: TGTGCCAGCAGCAGGCCAACCGGGACGCATTTCTACGAGCAGTACTTC.

The rearrangement joins TRBV7-6 to TRBJ1-3, with TRBD1 as a possible D gene (5 bases). The V end was cut by 1 base, the J end by 4 bases, with 11 bases between. The CDR3 extends over 15 amino acids. Germline CDR1 reads SGHVS; CDR2 reads FNYEAQ. CDR3 amino acids: CASSLGGIAGNTIYF. The DNA for the CDR3 is TGTGCCAGCAGCTTAGGGGGGATTGCCGGAAACACCATATATTTT.

This clone has just one count. The V gene is TRBV4-1, the J gene TRBJ1-2; the match to TRBD1 covers 7 bases. The CDR3 runs to 16 residues. Trimming at V came to 0 bases and at J to 0 bases, leaving 4 bases not matched to a gene. Looked up from germline, CDR1 is MGHRA and CDR2 is YSYEKL. The CDR3 here is CASSQDQGQPNYGYTF. CDR3 DNA sequence: TGCGCCAGCAGCCAAGATCAGGGACAGCCTAACTATGGCTACACCTTC.

The J gene is TRBJ2-7, the V gene TRBV7-8, with a possible D match to TRBD1 (6 bases). Germline loops: CDR1 SGHVS, CDR2 FQNEAQ. The germline V and J ends were trimmed by 1 base and 0 bases, with 10 bases remaining between them. This CDR3 has 15 residues. This CDR3 reads CASSLVTGRSYEQYF. The DNA for the CDR3 is TGTGCCAGCAGCTTAGTAACAGGGCGCTCCTACGAGCAGTACTTC.

This clone appeared once. The chain carries TRBV5-4 and TRBJ2-7; no firm D call. The CDR3 is 14 amino acids. V gave up 4 bases and J gave up 0 bases, with 11 bases separating them. Germline CDR1 and CDR2: SGHNT and YYREEE (reference sequence). CDR3 in DNA: TGTGCCAGCAGCAAGGACGGAAGCTCCTACGAGCAGTACTTC. Its protein product is CASSKDGSSYEQYF.

V and J are TRBV29-1 and TRBJ1-1; D gene ambiguous. Germline V gene data show CDR1 as SQVTM and CDR2 as ANQGSEA. CDR3 size: 11 residues. The germline V and J ends were trimmed by 3 bases and 1 base, with 3 bases remaining between them. CDR3 sequence (DNA): TGCAGCGTTGAGACGAACACTGAAGCTTTCTTT. It codes for CSVETNTEAFF.